The 2 T cell receptor beta chains reported below all come from one sample, sequenced in a study of blood T cell repertoires in COVID-19. Generated by immunoSEQ multiplex PCR, the TCRdb table keeps only in-frame clones and is missing some. The table records about 380,000 clones, around 90% of them present only once. The sequencing input was peripheral blood. These receptor sequences come from a man between 18 and 35 years old with active or convalescent COVID-19.

A few counts support this clone. The CDR3: CASSLTTSGARTQYF. In nucleotides, the CDR3 is TGTGCCAGCAGCTTAACGACTAGCGGGGCACGGACCCAGTACTTC. The gene calls are TRBV7-2 and TRBJ2-5; 11 bases agree with TRBD2. This CDR3 is built from 15 residues. V shed 2 bases and J 7 bases; nucleotides not matched to a gene: 6. Germline V lookup: CDR1 SGHTA, CDR2 FQGNSA.

This rearrangement joins TRBV6-5 to TRBJ1-2; D may be TRBD1 (5 bases). The V gene's germline CDR1 is MNHEY and CDR2 SVGAGI. The CDR3 consists of 13 residues. Trimming took 0 bases from V and 7 from J, leaving 9 bases between them. The CDR3 nucleotides are TGTGCCAGCAGTTACTCGCAGGGTCGTGGCTACACCTTC. It yields the protein CASSYSQGRGYTF.